This is a list of T cell receptor beta chains from one sample in a study of early T cells in non-severe SARS-CoV-2 infection. TCRdb ran MiXCR on the 5' RACE reads and lists one entry per CDR3 protein. The repertoire holds under 80,000 distinct CDR3 sequences, with 13% as singletons. Sequences were obtained from whole blood. These receptors were collected from an adult who was a healthcare worker with PCR-confirmed SARS-CoV-2 infection or an uninfected control (not recorded which). CDR3s leave out the opening cysteine and the closing phenylalanine or tryptophan.

v_call	j_call	cdr3_aa
TRBV7-9	TRBJ2-3	ASSSPATGSTDTQY
TRBV30	TRBJ1-3	AWSSGQGNSENTIY
TRBV12-3/TRBV12-4	TRBJ2-1	ASSLGDRLYNEQF
TRBV12-5	TRBJ2-5	ASGLVGAETQY
TRBV7-2	TRBJ2-5	ASSLEVQAGLETQY
TRBV7-8	TRBJ2-3	ATTRLAGADTQY
TRBV7-6	TRBJ2-2	ASTRTENTGELF
TRBV5-1	TRBJ2-2	ASSLGQTNTGELF
TRBV2	TRBJ2-7	ASSEATGGSYEQY
TRBV7-8	TRBJ1-5	ASSLALGGLSDQPQH
TRBV5-1	TRBJ1-3	ASSLATGSGNTIY
TRBV18	TRBJ2-3	ASSPPAGTDTQY
TRBV7-2	TRBJ1-1	ASSPGGNLGTEAF
TRBV7-6	TRBJ2-2	ASSLGQGGTGELF
TRBV30	TRBJ2-7	AWSSPSGSYEQY
TRBV6-5	TRBJ1-6	ASSRTYDSPLH
TRBV9	TRBJ1-2	ASSVAWQGGGYT
TRBV5-1	TRBJ2-5	ASSLVGQGKETQY
TRBV2	TRBJ1-3	ASELGGSSGNTIY
TRBV20-1	TRBJ2-1	SARRGPSYNEQF
TRBV9	TRBJ1-5	ASSVGVVQPQH
TRBV18	TRBJ2-7	ASSPPDPYEQY
TRBV7-2	TRBJ1-2	ASSLAGHGFYGYT
TRBV2	TRBJ2-7	ASSESPYEQY
TRBV29-1	TRBJ2-6	SVETGSFSGANVLT
TRBV29-1	TRBJ1-3	SVTGSSGNTIY
TRBV7-3	TRBJ2-1	ASSPGGGGSNEQF
TRBV2	TRBJ1-3	ASSREDGNTIY
TRBV3-1	TRBJ1-1	ASSQESGGPEAF
TRBV28	TRBJ1-2	ASSFRDRPYGYT
TRBV6-6	TRBJ2-3	ASSYSGQTTDTQY
TRBV29-1	TRBJ2-3	SVDPEGTDTQY
TRBV3-1	TRBJ2-3	ASSRRDRQKDTQY
TRBV4-2	TRBJ2-3	ASSQIRGPSTDTQY
TRBV7-9	TRBJ2-1	ASSPRRTEVPF
TRBV2	TRBJ2-1	ASSEEQGSYNEQF
TRBV6-5	TRBJ2-7	ASSYSGSGGQY
TRBV20-1	TRBJ2-2	SARVTVDKSGELF
TRBV19	TRBJ2-2	ASSTSGGPTPGSCF
TRBV5-6	TRBJ1-1	ASSLIDREAF
TRBV6-2/TRBV6-3	TRBJ2-7	ASSPRLLGSYEQY
TRBV2	TRBJ1-5	ASSTQGASNQPQH
TRBV6-5	TRBJ2-4	ASTPPAGVGNIQY
TRBV12-5	TRBJ1-1	ASGLVQSGNTEAF
TRBV3-1	TRBJ1-4	ASSQVQREKLF
TRBV6-5	TRBJ2-5	ASARVRSLETQY